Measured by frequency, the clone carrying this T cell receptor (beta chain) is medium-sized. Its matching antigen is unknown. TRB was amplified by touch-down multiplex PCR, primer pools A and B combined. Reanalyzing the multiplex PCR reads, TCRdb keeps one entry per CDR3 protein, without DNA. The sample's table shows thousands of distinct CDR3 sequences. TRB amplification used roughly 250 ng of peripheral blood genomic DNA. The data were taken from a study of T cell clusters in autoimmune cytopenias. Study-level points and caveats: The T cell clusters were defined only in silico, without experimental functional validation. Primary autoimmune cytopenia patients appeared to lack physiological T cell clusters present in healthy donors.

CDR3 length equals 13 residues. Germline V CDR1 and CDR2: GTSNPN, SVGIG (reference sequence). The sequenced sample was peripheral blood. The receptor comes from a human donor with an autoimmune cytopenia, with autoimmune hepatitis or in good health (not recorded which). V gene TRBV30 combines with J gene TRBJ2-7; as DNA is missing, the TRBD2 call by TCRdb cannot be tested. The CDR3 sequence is CAWSASHSYEQYF.